The entry below gives a single T cell receptor beta chain sequence along with its context. This sample is part of a study of CD8 T cells in Susac syndrome. With random hexamers, reverse transcription was performed on about 0.5 to 1 ug of RNA. TCRdb re-called the immunoSEQ multiplex PCR reads with MiXCR, one entry per CDR3 protein. The sample has about 130,000 distinct CDR3 sequences, around 91% seen once. The T cells that were sequenced for TCR beta were CD8+ and CD4+ cells from blood. The study used treatment-naive patients who had stable or active relapsing-remitting disease as multiple sclerosis controls. Germline lookup yields CDR1 MRHNA and CDR2 SNTAGT. The CDR3 extends over 20 amino acids. Trimming took 10 bases from V and 0 from J; bases not matched to a gene: 18.

Sequenced input: CD8+ T cells from PBMCs. This clonotype was obtained from a human donor with multiple sclerosis. The chain links TRBV6-4 to TRBJ2-4; 13 bases are shared with TRBD2. The CDR3 bases are TGTGCCAACCCGACTAGCGGGAGGACCAATCCCAAGGGAGCCAAAAACATTCAGTACTTC. Its translation: CANPTSGRTNPKGAKNIQYF.